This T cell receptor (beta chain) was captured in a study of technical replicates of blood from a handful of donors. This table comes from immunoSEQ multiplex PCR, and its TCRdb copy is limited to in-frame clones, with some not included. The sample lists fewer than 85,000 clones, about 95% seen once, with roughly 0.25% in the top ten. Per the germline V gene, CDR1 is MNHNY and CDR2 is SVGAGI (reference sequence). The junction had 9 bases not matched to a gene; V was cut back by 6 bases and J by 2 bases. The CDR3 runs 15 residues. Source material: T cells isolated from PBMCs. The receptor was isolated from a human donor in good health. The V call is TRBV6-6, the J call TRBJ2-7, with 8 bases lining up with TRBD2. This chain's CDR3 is CASRTSGSATYEQYF. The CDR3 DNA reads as TGTGCCAGCAGAACCAGCGGGAGCGCCACCTACGAGCAGTACTTC.